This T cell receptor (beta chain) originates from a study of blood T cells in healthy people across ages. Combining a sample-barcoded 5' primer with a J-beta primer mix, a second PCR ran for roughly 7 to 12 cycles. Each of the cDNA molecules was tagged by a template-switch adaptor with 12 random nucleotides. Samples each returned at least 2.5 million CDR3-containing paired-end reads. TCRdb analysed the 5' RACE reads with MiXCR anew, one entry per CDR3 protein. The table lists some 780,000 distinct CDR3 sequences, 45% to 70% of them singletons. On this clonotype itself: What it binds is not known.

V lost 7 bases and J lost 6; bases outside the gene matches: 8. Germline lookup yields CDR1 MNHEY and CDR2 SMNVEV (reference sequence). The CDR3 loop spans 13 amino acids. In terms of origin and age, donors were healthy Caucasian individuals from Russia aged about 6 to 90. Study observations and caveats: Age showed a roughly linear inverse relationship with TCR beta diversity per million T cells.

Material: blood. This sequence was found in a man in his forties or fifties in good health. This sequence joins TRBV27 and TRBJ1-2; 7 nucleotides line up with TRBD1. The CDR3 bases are TGTGCCAGCAAGGGCAGGGGGAGGGATGGCTACACCTTC. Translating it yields CASKGRGRDGYTF.